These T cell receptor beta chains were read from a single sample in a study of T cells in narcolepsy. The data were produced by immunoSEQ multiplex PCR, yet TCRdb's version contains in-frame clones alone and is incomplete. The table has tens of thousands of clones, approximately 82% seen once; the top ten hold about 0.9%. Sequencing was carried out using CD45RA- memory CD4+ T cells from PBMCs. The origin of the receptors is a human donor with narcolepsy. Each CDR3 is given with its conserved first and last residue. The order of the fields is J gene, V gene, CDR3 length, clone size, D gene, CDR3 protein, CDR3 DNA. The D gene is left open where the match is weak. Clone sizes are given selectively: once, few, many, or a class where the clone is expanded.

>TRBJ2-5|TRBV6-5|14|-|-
CASSRLQGGQTQYF
TGTGCCAGCAGCCGACTGCAGGGAGGACAGACCCAGTACTTC
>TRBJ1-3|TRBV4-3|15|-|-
CASSQDWSLGNTIYF
TGCGCCAGCAGCCAAGATTGGAGCTTAGGAAACACCATATATTTT
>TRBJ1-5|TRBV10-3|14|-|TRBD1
CAIRPGQGNQPQHF
TGTGCCATCAGGCCGGGACAGGGAAATCAGCCCCAGCATTTT
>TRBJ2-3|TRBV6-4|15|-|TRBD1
CASSAAGGGTDTQYF
TGTGCCAGCAGTGCGGCAGGGGGCGGCACAGATACGCAGTATTTT
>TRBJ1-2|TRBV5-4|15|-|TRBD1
CASSLGRDRAYGYTF
TGTGCCAGCAGCTTGGGTCGGGACAGGGCCTATGGCTACACCTTC
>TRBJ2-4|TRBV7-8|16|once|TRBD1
CASSLDRGIAKNIQYF
TGTGCCAGCAGCCTGGACAGGGGAATAGCCAAAAACATTCAGTACTTC
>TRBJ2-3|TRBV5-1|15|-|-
CASSLRGTSGDTQYF
TGCGCCAGCAGCTTGCGGGGGACCAGCGGCGATACGCAGTATTTT
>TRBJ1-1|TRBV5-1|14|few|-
CASSLEQTNTEAFF
TGCGCCAGCAGCTTGGAACAGACGAACACTGAAGCTTTCTTT
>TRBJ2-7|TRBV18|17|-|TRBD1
CASSLKTGQGAPYEQYF
TGTGCCAGCTCTTTAAAGACAGGACAGGGGGCTCCCTACGAGCAGTACTTC
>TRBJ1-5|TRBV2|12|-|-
CASSQEFQPQHF
TGTGCCAGCAGTCAAGAATTTCAGCCCCAGCATTTT
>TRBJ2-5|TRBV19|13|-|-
CASSQQGAETQYF
TGTGCCAGTAGTCAGCAGGGAGCGGAGACCCAGTACTTC
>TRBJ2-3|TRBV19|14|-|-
CASTQGGGADTQYF
TGTGCCAGTACCCAGGGCGGGGGCGCAGATACGCAGTATTTT
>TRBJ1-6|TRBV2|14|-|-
CASSDGGYNSPLHF
TGTGCCAGCAGTGACGGGGGCTATAATTCACCCCTCCACTTT
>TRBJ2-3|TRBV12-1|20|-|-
CASSFGGPSEQRGVTDTQYF
TGTGCCAGCAGCTTTGGTGGGCCCTCCGAGCAGCGGGGGGTCACAGATACGCAGTATTTT
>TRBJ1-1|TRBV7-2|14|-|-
CASSLFGADTEAFF
TGTGCCAGCAGCTTATTTGGGGCAGACACTGAAGCTTTCTTT
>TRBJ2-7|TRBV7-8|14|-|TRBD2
CASSLVGGAHEQYF
TGTGCCAGCAGCTTAGTCGGGGGGGCCCACGAGCAGTACTTC
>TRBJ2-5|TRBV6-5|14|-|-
CASSSTPLGETQYF
TGTGCCAGCAGTTCGACTCCCTTGGGGGAGACCCAGTACTTC
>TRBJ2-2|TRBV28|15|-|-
CASSLDPANTGELFF
TGTGCCAGCAGTTTAGATCCAGCGAACACCGGGGAGCTGTTTTTT
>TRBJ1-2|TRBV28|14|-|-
CASSRGLLSEGYTF
TGTGCCAGCAGTCGGGGACTTCTCAGCGAAGGCTACACCTTC
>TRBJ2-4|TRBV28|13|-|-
CASQIGGGNIQYF
TGTGCCAGCCAAATTGGGGGAGGAAACATTCAGTACTTC
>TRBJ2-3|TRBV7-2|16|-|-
CASSLDGQGLADTQYF
TGTGCCAGCAGCTTAGACGGTCAGGGGTTGGCAGATACGCAGTATTTT
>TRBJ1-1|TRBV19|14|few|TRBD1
CASSSRQGRTEAFF
TGTGCCAGTAGTAGTAGACAGGGTAGGACTGAAGCTTTCTTT
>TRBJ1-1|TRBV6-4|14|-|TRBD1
CASRLDTGGTEAFF
TGTGCCAGCCGACTTGATACAGGGGGCACTGAAGCTTTCTTT
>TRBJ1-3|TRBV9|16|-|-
CASSVREGAFGNTIYF
TGTGCCAGCAGCGTGCGGGAAGGGGCTTTTGGAAACACCATATATTTT
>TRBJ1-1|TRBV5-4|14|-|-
CASSLEQVATEAFF
TGTGCCAGCAGCTTGGAACAGGTAGCAACTGAAGCTTTCTTT
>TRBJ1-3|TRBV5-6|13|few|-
CASSIRDGVTIYF
TGTGCCAGCAGCATCCGGGACGGTGTGACCATATATTTT
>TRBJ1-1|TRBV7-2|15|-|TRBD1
CASSPGTGMNTEAFF
TGTGCCAGCAGCCCCGGGACAGGGATGAACACTGAAGCTTTCTTT
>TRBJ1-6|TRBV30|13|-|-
CAWRGGDNSPLHF
TGTGCCTGGAGAGGAGGGGACAATTCACCCCTCCACTTT
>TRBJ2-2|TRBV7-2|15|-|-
CASSSNHPYTGELFF
TGTGCCAGCAGCTCCAACCATCCCTACACCGGGGAGCTGTTTTTT
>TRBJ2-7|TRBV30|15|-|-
CAWSFGGPTSYEQYF
TGTGCCTGGAGTTTCGGGGGACCTACCTCCTACGAGCAGTACTTC
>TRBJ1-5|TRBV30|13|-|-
CAWTGLGYQPQHF
TGTGCCTGGACAGGGCTCGGTTATCAGCCCCAGCATTTT
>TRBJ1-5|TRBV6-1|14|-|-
CASTPWGLNQPQHF
TGTGCCAGCACCCCTTGGGGGCTCAATCAGCCCCAGCATTTT
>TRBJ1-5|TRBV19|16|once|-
CASRGAETDSNQPQHF
TGTGCCAGTAGAGGTGCGGAGACTGACAGCAATCAGCCCCAGCATTTT
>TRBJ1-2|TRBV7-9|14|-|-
CASSLAGQWSGYTF
TGTGCCAGCAGCTTAGCAGGTCAATGGTCCGGCTACACCTTC
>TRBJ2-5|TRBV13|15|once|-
CASSVQGTFAETQYF
TGTGCCAGCTCGGTACAGGGTACTTTCGCCGAGACCCAGTACTTC
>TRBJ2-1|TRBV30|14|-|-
CAWSRGGAYNEQFF
TGTGCCTGGAGTAGGGGCGGGGCTTACAATGAGCAGTTCTTC
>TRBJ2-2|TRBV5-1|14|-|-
CASSFGRGNGELFF
TGCGCCAGCAGCTTCGGTAGGGGCAACGGGGAGCTGTTTTTT
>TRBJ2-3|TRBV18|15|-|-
CASSPVSGPTDTQYF
TGTGCCAGCTCACCAGTGAGCGGGCCCACAGATACGCAGTATTTT
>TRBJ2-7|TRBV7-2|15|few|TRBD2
CASSLVTRGAYEQYF
TGTGCCAGCAGCTTAGTTACCCGGGGGGCCTACGAGCAGTACTTC
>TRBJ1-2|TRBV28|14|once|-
CASSLSRVNYGYTF
TGTGCCAGCAGTTTGTCCAGGGTTAACTATGGCTACACCTTC
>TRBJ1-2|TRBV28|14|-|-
CASSPGATNYGYTF
TGTGCCAGCAGTCCCGGAGCAACTAACTATGGCTACACCTTC
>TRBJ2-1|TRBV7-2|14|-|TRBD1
CASSLTGAFNEQFF
TGTGCCAGCAGCTTAACAGGGGCTTTCAATGAGCAGTTCTTC
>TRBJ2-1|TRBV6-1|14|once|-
CASSNTGTSSEQFF
TGTGCCAGCAGCAACACCGGGACCTCTTCTGAGCAGTTCTTC
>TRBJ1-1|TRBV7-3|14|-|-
CASSPGFGNTEAFF
TGTGCCAGCAGCCCCGGGTTTGGGAACACTGAAGCTTTCTTT
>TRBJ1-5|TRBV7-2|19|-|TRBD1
CASSLQAGQGAVSNQPQHF
TGTGCCAGCAGCTTACAGGCTGGCCAGGGGGCTGTGAGCAATCAGCCCCAGCATTTT
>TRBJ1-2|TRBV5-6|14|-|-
CASSLDRVMVGYTF
TGTGCCAGCAGCTTGGACAGGGTTATGGTTGGCTACACCTTC
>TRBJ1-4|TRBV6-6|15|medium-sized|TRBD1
CASSYPGTGDEKLFF
TGTGCCAGCAGTTACCCCGGGACAGGGGATGAAAAACTGTTTTTT
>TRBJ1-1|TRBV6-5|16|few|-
CASSYSAAGEGTEAFF
TGTGCCAGCAGTTACTCGGCGGCAGGGGAAGGCACTGAAGCTTTCTTT
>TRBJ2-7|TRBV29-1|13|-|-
CRGGDIGAYEQYF
TGCAGGGGGGGGGACATAGGGGCCTACGAGCAGTACTTC
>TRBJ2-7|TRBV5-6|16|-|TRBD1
CASSLGMGQGRNEQYF
TGTGCCAGCAGCCTTGGAATGGGACAGGGTCGAAACGAGCAGTACTTC
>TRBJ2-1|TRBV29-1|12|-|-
CSARSQGSEQFF
TGCAGCGCACGAAGCCAGGGTAGTGAGCAGTTCTTC